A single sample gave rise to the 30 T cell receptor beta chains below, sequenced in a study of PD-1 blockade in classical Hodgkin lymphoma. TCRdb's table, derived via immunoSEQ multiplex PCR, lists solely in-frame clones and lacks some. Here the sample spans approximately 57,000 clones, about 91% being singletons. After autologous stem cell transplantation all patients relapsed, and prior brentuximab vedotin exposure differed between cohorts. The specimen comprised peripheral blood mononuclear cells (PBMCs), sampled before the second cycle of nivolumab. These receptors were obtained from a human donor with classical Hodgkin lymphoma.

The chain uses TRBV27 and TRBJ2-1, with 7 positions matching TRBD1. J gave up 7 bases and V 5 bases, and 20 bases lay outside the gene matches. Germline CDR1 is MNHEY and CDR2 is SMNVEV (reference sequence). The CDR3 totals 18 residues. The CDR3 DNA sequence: TGTGCCAGCAGTCCAGAGGCCGACAGGGTTAGAAATATGAATGAGCAGTTCTTC. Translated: CASSPEADRVRNMNEQFF.

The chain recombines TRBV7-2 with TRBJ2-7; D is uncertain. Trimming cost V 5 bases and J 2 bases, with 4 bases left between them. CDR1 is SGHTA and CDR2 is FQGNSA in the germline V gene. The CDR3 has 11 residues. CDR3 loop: CASSSAYEQYF. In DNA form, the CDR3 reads TGTGCCAGCAGCAGTGCCTACGAGCAGTACTTC.

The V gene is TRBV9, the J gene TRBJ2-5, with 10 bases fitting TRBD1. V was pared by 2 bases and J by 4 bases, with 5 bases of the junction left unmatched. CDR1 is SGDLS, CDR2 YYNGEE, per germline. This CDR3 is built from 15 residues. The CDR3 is CASSVRTGGRETQYF. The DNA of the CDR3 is TGTGCCAGCAGCGTCAGGACAGGGGGGCGAGAGACCCAGTACTTC.

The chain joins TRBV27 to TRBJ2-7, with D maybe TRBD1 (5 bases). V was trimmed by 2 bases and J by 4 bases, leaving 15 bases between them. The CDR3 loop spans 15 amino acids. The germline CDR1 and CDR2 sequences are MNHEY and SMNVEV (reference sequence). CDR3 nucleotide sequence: TGTGCCAGCAGTTTAGCTCCAGGGTTGGGGTACGAGCAGTACTTC. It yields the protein CASSLAPGLGYEQYF.

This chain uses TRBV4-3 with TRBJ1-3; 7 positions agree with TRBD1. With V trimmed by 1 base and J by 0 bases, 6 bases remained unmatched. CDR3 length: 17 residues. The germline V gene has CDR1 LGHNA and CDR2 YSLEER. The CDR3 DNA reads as TGCGCCAGCAGCCAAGCTTATGACAGGGACTCTGGAAACACCATATATTTT. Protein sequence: CASSQAYDRDSGNTIYF.

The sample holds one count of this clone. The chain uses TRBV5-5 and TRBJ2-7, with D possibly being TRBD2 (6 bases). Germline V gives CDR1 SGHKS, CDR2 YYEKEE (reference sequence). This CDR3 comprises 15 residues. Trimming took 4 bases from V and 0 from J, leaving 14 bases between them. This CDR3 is CASSESGTPSYEQYF. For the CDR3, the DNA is TGTGCCAGCAGCGAATCCGGGACTCCCTCCTACGAGCAGTACTTC.

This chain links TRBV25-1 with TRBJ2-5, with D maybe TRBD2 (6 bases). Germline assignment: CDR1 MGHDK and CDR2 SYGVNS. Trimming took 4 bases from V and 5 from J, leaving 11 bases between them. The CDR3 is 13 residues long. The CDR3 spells CASSVGGFETQYF. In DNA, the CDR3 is TGTGCCAGCAGTGTCGGGGGTTTCGAGACCCAGTACTTC.

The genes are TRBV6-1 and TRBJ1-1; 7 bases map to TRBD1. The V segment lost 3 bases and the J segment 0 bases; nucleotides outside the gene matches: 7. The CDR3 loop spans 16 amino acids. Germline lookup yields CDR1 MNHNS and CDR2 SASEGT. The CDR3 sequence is CASSDGTVYMNTEAFF. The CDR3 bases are TGTGCCAGCAGTGATGGGACAGTATACATGAACACTGAAGCTTTCTTT.

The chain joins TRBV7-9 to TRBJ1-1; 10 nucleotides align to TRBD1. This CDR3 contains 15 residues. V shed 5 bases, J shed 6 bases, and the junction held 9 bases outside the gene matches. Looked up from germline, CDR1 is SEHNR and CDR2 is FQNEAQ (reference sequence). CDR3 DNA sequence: TGTGCCAGCAGCGCTCCGGGACAGGGGATGTCTGAAGCTTTCTTT. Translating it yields CASSAPGQGMSEAFF.

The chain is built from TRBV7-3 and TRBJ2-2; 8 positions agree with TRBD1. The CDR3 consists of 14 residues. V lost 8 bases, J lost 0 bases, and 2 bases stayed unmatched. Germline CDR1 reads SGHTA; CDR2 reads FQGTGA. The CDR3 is CASGTGSNTGELFF. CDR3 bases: TGTGCCAGCGGGACAGGATCGAACACCGGGGAGCTGTTTTTT.

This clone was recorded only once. CDR3 bases: TGTGCCAGCAGCCAATTGACTTTGGCTAGCGGTTCACACGAGCAGTACTTC. Amino acids: CASSQLTLASGSHEQYF. The chain uses TRBV4-2 and TRBJ2-7, with 7 bases matching TRBD2. The germline V gene has CDR1 LGHNA and CDR2 YNFKEQ. The CDR3 covers 17 residues. The V gene end was trimmed by 2 bases and the J gene end by 5 bases; junction bases not matched to a gene: 15.

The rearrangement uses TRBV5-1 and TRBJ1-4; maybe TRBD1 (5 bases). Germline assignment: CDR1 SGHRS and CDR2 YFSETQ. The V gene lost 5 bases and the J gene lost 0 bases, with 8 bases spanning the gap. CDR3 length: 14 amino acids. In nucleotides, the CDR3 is TGCGCCAGCAGACAGGATTCAACTAATGAAAAACTGTTTTTT. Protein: CASRQDSTNEKLFF.

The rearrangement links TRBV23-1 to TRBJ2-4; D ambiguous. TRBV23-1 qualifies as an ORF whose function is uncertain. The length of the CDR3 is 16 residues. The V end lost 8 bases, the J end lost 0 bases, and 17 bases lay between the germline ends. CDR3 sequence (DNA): TGCGCCAGCTCACACCGACACCCGCTAGCCAAAAACATTCAGTACTTC. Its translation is CASSHRHPLAKNIQYF.

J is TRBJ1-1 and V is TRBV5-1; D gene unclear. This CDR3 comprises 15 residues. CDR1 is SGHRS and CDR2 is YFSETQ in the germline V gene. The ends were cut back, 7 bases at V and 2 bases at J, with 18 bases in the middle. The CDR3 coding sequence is TGCGCCAGCCGTGGAACCACTACCTCAAACACTGAAGCTTTCTTT. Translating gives CASRGTTTSNTEAFF.

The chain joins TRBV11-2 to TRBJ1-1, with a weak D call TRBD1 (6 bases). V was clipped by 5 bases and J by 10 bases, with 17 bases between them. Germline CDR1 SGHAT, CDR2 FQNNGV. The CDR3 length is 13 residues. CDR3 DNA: TGTGCCAGCAGCGCACAGGGTTTGGGTGCAGCTTTCTTT. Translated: CASSAQGLGAAFF.

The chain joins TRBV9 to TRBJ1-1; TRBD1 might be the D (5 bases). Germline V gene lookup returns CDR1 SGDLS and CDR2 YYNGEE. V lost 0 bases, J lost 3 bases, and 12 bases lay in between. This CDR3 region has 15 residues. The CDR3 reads CASSVGRGRDTEAFF. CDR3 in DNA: TGTGCCAGCAGCGTAGGCCGGGGCCGGGACACTGAAGCTTTCTTT.

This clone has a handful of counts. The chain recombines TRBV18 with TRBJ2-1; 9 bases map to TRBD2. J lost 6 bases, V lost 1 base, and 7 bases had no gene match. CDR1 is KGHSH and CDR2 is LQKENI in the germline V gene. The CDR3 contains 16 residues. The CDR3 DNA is TGTGCCAGCTCACCACTAGCGGGAGATCTATTCAATGAGCAGTTCTTC. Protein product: CASSPLAGDLFNEQFF.

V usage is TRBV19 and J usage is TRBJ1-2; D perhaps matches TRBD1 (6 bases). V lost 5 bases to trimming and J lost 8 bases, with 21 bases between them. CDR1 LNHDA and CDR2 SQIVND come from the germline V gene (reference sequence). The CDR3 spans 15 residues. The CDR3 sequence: CASSVPGGAFRGYTF. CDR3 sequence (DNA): TGTGCCAGTAGTGTACCCGGGGGCGCCTTTCGAGGCTACACCTTC.

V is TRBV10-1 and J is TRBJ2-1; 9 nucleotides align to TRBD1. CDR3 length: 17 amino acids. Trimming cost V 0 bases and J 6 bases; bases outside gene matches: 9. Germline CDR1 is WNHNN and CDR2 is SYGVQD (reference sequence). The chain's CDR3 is CASSESRDREVGNEQFF. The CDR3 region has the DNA TGCGCCAGCAGTGAGTCGAGGGACAGGGAGGTCGGCAATGAGCAGTTCTTC.

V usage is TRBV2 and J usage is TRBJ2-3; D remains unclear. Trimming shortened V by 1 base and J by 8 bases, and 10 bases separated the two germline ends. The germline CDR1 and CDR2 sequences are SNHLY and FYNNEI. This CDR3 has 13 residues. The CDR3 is CASSEEAGGTQYF. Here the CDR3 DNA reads TGTGCCAGCAGTGAAGAAGCCGGCGGTACGCAGTATTTT. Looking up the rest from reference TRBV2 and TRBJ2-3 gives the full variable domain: EPEVTQTPSHQVTQMGQEVILRCVPISNHLYFYWYRQILGQKVEFLVSFYNNEISEKSEIFDDQFSVERPDGSNFTLKIRSTKLEDSAMYFCASSEEAGGTQYFGPGTRLTVL.

CDR3 sequence: CAWSESPGLAVFNEQFF. In DNA form, the CDR3 reads TGTGCCTGGAGTGAATCCCCGGGACTAGCGGTCTTCAATGAGCAGTTCTTC. The V and J genes are TRBV30 and TRBJ2-1, with TRBD2 matching over 11 bases. This CDR3 is 17 amino acids long. Germline loops: CDR1 GTSNPN, CDR2 SVGIG (reference sequence). Germline trimming cut 1 base from V and 6 bases from J; bases unmatched to any gene: 11.

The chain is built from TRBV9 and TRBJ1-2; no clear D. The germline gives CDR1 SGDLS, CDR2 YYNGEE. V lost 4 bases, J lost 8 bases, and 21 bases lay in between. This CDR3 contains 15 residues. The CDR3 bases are TGTGCCAGCAGCCCTTCGCGGCCGGGCGTTGGCGGCTACACCTTC. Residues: CASSPSRPGVGGYTF.

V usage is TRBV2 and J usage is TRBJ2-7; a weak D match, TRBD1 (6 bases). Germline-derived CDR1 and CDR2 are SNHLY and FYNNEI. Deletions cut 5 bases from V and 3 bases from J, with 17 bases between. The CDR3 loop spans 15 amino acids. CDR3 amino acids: CASSPRFGQLYEQYF. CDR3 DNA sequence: TGTGCCAGCAGTCCTCGTTTTGGACAGCTCTACGAGCAGTACTTC.

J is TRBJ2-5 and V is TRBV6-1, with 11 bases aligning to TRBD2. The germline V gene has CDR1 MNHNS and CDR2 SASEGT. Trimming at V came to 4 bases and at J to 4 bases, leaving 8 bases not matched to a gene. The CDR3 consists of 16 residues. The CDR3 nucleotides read TGTGCCAGCAGTGCCCGTAGCGGGGGGGCAGGAGAGACCCAGTACTTC. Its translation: CASSARSGGAGETQYF.

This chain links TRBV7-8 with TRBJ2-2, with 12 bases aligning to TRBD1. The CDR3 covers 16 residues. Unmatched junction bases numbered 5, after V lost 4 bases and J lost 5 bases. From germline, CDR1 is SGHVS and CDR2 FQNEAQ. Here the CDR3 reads CASSSRDRGLTGELFF. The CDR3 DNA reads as TGTGCCAGCAGCTCCCGGGACAGGGGGCTTACCGGGGAGCTGTTTTTT.

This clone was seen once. This chain's CDR3 is CASSEFGTGIYEQYF. The DNA of the CDR3 is TGTGCCAGCAGTGAATTTGGGACAGGGATCTACGAGCAGTACTTC. The gene calls are TRBV6-1 and TRBJ2-7, with 9 bases identical to TRBD1. Germline V lookup: CDR1 MNHNS, CDR2 SASEGT. V was pared by 2 bases and J by 3 bases, with 5 bases of the junction left unmatched. The CDR3 sequence is 15 residues long.

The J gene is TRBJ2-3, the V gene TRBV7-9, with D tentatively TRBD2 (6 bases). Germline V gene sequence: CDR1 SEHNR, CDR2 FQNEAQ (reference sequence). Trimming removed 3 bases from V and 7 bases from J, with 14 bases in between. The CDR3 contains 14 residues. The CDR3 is CASSLEGLDYTQYF. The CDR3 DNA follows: TGTGCCAGCAGCTTGGAGGGCCTTGACTATACGCAGTATTTT.

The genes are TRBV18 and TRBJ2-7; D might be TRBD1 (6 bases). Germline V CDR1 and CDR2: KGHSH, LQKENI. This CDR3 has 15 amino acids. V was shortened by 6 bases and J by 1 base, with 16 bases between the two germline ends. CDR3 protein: CASSAGDGPSYEQYF. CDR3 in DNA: TGTGCCAGCTCGGCAGGGGACGGCCCATCCTACGAGCAGTACTTC.

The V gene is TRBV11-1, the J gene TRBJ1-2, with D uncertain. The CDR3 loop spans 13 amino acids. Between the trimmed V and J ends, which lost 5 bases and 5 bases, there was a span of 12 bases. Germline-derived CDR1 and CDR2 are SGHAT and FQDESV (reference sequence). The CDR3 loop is CASSARSPYGYTF. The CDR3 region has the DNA TGTGCCAGCAGCGCTCGAAGTCCATATGGCTACACCTTC.

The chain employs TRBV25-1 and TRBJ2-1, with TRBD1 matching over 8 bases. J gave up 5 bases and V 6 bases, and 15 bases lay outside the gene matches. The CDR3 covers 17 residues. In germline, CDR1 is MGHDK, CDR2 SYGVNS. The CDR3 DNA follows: TGTGCCAGCAGCGCCTCCGGCCCCAGGACAGGGAACAATGAGCAGTTCTTC. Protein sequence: CASSASGPRTGNNEQFF.